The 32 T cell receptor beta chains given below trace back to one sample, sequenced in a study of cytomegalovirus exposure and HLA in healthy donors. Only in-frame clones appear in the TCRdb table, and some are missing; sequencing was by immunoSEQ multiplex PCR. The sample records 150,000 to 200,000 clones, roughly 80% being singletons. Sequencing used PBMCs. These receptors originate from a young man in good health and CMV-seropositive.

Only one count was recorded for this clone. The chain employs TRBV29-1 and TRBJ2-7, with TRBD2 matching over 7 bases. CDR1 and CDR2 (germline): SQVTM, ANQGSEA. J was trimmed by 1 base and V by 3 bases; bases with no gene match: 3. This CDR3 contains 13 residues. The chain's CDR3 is CSVDPGGSYEQYF. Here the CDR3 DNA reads TGCAGCGTTGACCCCGGGGGGTCCTACGAGCAGTACTTC.

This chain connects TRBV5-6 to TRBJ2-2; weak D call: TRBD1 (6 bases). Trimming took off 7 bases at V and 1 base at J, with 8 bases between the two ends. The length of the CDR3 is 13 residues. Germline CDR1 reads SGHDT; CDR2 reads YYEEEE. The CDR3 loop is CASVTGNTGELFF. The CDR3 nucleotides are TGTGCCAGCGTGACAGGGAACACCGGGGAGCTGTTTTTT.

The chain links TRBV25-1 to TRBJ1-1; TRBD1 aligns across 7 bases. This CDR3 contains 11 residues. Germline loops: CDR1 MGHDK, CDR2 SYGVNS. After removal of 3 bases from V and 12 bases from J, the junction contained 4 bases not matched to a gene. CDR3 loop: CASSDAQGTFF. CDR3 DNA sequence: TGTGCCAGCAGTGATGCACAGGGGACTTTCTTT.

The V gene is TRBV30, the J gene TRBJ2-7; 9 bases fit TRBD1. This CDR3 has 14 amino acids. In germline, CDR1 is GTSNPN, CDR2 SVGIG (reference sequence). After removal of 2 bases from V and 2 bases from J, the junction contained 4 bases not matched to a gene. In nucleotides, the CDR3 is TGTGCCTGGAGTTTGGGACAGGGAACCTACGAGCAGTACTTC. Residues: CAWSLGQGTYEQYF.

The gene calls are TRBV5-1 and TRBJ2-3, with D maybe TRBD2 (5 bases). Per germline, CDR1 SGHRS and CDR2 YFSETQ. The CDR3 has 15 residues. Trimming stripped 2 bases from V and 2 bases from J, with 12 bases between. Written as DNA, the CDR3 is TGCGCCAGCAGCTTCGGGGTCCTGGACACAGATACGCAGTATTTT. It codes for CASSFGVLDTDTQYF. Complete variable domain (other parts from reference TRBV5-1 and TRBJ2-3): KAGVTQTPRYLIKTRGQQVTLSCSPISGHRSVSWYQQTPGQGLQFLFEYFSETQRNKGNFPGRFSGRQFSNSRSEMNVSTLELGDSALYLCASSFGVLDTDTQYFGPGTRLTVL.

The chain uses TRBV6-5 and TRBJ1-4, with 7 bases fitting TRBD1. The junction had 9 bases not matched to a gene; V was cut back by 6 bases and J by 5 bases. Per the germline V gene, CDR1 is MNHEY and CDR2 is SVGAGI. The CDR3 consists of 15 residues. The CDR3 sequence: CASRVSGTANEKLFF. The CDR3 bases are TGTGCCAGCAGGGTTAGCGGGACAGCGAATGAAAAACTGTTTTTT.

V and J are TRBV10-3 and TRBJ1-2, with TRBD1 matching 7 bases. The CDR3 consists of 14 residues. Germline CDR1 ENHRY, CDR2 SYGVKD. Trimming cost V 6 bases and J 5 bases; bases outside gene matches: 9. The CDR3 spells CAISLGQLNYGYTF. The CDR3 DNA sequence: TGTGCCATCAGCTTGGGACAGCTTAATTATGGCTACACCTTC.

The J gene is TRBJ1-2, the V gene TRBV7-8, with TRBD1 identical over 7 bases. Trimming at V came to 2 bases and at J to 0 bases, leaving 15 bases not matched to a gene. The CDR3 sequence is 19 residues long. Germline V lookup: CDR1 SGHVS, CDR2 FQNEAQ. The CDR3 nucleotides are TGTGCCAGCAGCTTACGGGTCCATCAGACAGGGCAATCTAACTATGGCTACACCTTC. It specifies CASSLRVHQTGQSNYGYTF. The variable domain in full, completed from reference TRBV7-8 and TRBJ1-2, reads GAGVSQSPRYKVAKRGQDVALRCDPISGHVSLFWYQQALGQGPEFLTYFQNEAQLDKSGLPSDRFFAERPEGSVSTLKIQRTQQEDSAVYLCASSLRVHQTGQSNYGYTFGSGTRLTVV.

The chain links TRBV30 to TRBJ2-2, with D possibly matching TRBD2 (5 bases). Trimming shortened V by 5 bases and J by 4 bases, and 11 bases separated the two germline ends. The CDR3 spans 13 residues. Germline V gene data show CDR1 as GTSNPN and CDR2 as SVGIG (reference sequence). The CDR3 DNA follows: TGTGCCTGGGGCTGGGAGAGCACCGGGGAGCTGTTTTTT. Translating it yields CAWGWESTGELFF. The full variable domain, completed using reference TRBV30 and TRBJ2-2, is SQTIHQWPATLVQPVGSPLSLECTVEGTSNPNLYWYRQAAGRGLQLLFYSVGIGQISSEVPQNLSASRPQDRQFILSSKKLLLSDSGFYLCAWGWESTGELFFGEGSRLTVL.

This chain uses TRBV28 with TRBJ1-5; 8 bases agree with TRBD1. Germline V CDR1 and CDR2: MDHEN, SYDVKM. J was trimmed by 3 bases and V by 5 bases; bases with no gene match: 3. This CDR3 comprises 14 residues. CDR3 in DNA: TGTGCCAGCAGTCGACAGGGGCACAATCAGCCCCAGCATTTT. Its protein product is CASSRQGHNQPQHF.

For the CDR3, the DNA is TGTGCCAGCAGCTTGGACCTCCGGGGGAACATTCAGTACTTC. Its protein is CASSLDLRGNIQYF. The V and J genes are TRBV5-6 and TRBJ2-4, with D maybe TRBD2 (6 bases). This CDR3 is 14 amino acids long. V was pared by 0 bases and J by 7 bases, with 11 bases between. In germline, CDR1 is SGHDT, CDR2 YYEEEE.

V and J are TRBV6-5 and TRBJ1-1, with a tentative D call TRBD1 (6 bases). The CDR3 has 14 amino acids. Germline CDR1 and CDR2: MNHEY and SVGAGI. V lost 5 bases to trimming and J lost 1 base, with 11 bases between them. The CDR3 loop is CASSTGQWNTEAFF. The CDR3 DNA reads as TGTGCCAGCAGTACCGGACAGTGGAACACTGAAGCTTTCTTT.

The CDR3 here is CASSEGPNTEAFF. CDR3 coding DNA: TGTGCCAGCAGCGAGGGCCCGAACACTGAAGCTTTCTTT. The rearrangement uses TRBV11-1 and TRBJ1-1; D ambiguous. V was trimmed by 5 bases and J by 1 base, leaving 8 bases between them. Germline values: CDR1 SGHAT, CDR2 FQDESV (reference sequence). CDR3 size: 13 residues.

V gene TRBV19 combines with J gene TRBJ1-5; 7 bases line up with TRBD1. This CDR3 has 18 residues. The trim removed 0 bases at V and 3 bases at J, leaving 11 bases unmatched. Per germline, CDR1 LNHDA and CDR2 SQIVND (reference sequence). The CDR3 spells CASSIDSITGQLNQPQHF. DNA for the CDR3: TGTGCCAGTAGTATAGATTCTATCACGGGACAGCTCAATCAGCCCCAGCATTTT.

CDR3 in amino acids: CASSPRSLMNTEAFF. The CDR3, as DNA: TGTGCCAGCAGCCCTAGGAGCCTCATGAACACTGAAGCTTTCTTT. The chain combines TRBV9 with TRBJ1-1; D is unclear. This CDR3 has 15 residues. V lost 4 bases, J lost 0 bases, and 13 bases lay in between. In germline, CDR1 is SGDLS, CDR2 YYNGEE.

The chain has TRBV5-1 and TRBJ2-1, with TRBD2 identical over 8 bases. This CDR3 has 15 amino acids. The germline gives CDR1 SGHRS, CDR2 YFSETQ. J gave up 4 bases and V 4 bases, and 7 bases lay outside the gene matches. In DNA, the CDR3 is TGCGCCAGCAGCACCGGGACTAGTGAATACAATGAGCAGTTCTTC. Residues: CASSTGTSEYNEQFF.

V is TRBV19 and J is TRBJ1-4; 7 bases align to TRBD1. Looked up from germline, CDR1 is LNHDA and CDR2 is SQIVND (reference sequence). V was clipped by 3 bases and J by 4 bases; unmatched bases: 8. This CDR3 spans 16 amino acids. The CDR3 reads CASSMPPGQINEKLFF. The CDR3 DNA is TGTGCCAGTAGTATGCCCCCGGGACAGATTAATGAAAAACTGTTTTTT.

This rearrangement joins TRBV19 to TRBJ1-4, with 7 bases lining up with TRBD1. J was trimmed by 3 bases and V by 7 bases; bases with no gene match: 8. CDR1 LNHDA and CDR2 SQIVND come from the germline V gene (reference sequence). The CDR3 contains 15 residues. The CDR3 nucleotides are TGTGCCAGTAAAACAGGGGCCCGACCTAATGAAAAACTGTTTTTT. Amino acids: CASKTGARPNEKLFF.

The CDR3 region is CASSSREDTQYF. CDR3 nucleotide sequence: TGTGCCAGCAGCTCCCGTGAGGATACGCAGTATTTT. V usage is TRBV9 and J usage is TRBJ2-3; no reliable D call. The length of the CDR3 is 12 residues. Deletions cut 4 bases from V and 6 bases from J, with 9 bases between. CDR1 and CDR2 (germline): SGDLS, YYNGEE.

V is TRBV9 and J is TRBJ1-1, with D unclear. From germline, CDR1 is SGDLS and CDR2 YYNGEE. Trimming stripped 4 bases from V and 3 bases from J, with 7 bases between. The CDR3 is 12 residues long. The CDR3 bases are TGTGCCAGCAGCCCAGAGGACACTGAAGCTTTCTTT. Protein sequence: CASSPEDTEAFF.

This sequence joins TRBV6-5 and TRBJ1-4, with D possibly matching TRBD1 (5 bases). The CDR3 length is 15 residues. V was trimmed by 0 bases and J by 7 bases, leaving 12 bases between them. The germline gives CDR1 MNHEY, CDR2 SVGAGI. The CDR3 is CASSYSWGSGEKLFF. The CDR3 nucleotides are TGTGCCAGCAGTTACTCCTGGGGCTCGGGTGAAAAACTGTTTTTT.

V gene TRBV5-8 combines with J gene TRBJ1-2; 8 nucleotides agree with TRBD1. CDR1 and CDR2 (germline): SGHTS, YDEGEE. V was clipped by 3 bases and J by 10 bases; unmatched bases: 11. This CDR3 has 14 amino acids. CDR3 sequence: CASSWARTGLVYTF. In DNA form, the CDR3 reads TGTGCCAGCAGCTGGGCTAGGACAGGGCTTGTCTACACCTTC.

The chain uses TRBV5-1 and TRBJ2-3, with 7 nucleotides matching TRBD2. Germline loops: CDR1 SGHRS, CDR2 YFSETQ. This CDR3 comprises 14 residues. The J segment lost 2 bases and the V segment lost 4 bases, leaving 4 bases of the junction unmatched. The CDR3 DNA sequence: TGCGCCAGCAGCCCGGGGACTATCACAGATACGCAGTATTTT. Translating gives CASSPGTITDTQYF.

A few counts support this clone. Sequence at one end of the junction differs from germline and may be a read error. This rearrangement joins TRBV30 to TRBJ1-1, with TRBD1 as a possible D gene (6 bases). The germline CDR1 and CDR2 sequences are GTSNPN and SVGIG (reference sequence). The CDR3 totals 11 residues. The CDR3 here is CAWSSGGPRSF. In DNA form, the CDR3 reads TGTGCCTGGAGTTCGGGGGGGCCCAGATCTTTT.

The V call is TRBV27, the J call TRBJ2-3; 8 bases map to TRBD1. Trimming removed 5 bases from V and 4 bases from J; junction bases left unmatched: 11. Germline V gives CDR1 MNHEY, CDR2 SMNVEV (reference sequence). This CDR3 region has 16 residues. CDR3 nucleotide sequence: TGTGCCAGCAGTGGGGATCAGGGGGCTCTATCAGATACGCAGTATTTT. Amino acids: CASSGDQGALSDTQYF.

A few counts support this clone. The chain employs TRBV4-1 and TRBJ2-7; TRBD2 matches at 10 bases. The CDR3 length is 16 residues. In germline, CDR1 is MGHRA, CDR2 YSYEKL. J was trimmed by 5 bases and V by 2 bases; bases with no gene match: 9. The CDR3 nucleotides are TGCGCCAGCAGCCAACGAGCGGGGGGGGCCATGGACGAGCAGTACTTC. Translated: CASSQRAGGAMDEQYF.

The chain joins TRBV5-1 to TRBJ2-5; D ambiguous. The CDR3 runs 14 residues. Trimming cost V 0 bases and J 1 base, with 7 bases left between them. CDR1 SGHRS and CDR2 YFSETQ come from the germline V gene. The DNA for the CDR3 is TGCGCCAGCAGCTTGGGAGGCGGCCAAGAGACCCAGTACTTC. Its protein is CASSLGGGQETQYF.

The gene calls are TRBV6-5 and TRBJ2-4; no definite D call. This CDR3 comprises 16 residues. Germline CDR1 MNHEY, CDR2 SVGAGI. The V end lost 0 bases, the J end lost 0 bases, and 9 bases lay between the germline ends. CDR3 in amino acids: CASSYSPDAAKNIQYF. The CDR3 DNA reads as TGTGCCAGCAGTTACTCGCCAGATGCAGCCAAAAACATTCAGTACTTC.

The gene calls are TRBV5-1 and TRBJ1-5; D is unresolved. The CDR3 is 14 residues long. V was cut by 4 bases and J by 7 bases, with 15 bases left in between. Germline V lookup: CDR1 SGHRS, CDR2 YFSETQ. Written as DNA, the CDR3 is TGCGCCAGCAGCCCGGCCCCGGGGTGGCAGCCCCAGCATTTT. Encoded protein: CASSPAPGWQPQHF. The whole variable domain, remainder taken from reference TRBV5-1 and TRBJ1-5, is KAGVTQTPRYLIKTRGQQVTLSCSPISGHRSVSWYQQTPGQGLQFLFEYFSETQRNKGNFPGRFSGRQFSNSRSEMNVSTLELGDSALYLCASSPAPGWQPQHFGDGTRLSIL.

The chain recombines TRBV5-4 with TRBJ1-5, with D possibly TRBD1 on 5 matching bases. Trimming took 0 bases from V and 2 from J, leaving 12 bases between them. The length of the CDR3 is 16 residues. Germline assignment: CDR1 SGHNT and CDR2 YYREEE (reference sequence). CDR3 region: CASSLDGGVGNQPQHF. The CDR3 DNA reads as TGTGCCAGCAGCTTGGATGGGGGGGTCGGCAATCAGCCCCAGCATTTT.

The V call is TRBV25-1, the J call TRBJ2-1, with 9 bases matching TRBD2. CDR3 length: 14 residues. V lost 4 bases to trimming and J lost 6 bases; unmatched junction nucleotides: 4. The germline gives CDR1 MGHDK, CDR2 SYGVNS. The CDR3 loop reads CASSGGLAGNEQFF. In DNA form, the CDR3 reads TGTGCCAGCAGTGGGGGACTAGCAGGCAATGAGCAGTTCTTC.

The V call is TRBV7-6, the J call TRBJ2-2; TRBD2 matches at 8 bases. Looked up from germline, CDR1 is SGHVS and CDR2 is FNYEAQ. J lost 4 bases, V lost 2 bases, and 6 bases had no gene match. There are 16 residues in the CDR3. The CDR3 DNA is TGTGCCAGCAGCTTACAAGCGGGGGCGAGCACCGGGGAGCTGTTTTTT. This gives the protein CASSLQAGASTGELFF.